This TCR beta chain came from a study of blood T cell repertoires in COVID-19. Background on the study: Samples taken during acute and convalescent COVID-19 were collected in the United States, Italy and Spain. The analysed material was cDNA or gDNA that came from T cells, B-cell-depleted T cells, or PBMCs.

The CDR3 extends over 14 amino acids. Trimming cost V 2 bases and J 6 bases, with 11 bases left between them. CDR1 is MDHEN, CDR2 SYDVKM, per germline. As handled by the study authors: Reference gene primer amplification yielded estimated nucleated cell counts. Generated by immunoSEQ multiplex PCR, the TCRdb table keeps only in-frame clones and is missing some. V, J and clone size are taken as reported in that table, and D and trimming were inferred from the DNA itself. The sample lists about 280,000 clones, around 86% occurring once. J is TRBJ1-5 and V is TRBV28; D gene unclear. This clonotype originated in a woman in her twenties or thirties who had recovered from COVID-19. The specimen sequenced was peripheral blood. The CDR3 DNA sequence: TGTGCCAGCAGTTTAACCGGGGAAACTCAGCCCCAGCATTTT. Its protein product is CASSLTGETQPQHF. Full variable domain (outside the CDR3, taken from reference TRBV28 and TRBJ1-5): DVKVTQSSRYLVKRTGEKVFLECVQDMDHENMFWYRQDPGLGLRLIYFSYDVKMKEKGDIPEGYSVSREKKERFSLILESASTNQTSMYLCASSLTGETQPQHFGDGTRLSIL.